This T cell receptor beta chain was recorded in a study of glioma-infiltrating T cells. TCR alpha and beta CDR3 regions were amplified from RNA using iRepertoire nested multiplex PCR. TCRdb called the multiplex PCR reads again in MiXCR, with one record for every CDR3 protein. The data contain some 180,000 distinct CDR3 sequences, around 30% of them seen just once; the ten biggest clones take up around 20%. At least ten counts were recorded for this clonotype. The receptor was derived from a human donor with low-grade glioma or glioblastoma, undergoing nonglioma brain surgery, or in good health (not recorded which). The sequenced sample consisted of glioma tissue, nonneoplastic brain tissue, or PBMCs (not recorded which).

The CDR3 DNA is TGTGCCAGCAGCTTAAGGCGGTACGGGCAGACCTACAATGAGCAGTTCTTC. Translated, it gives CASSLRRYGQTYNEQFF. The chain has TRBV7-2 and TRBJ2-1; D unclear. V was clipped by 2 bases and J by 2 bases, with 16 bases between them. The CDR3 is 17 amino acids. CDR1 and CDR2 (germline): SGHTA, FQGNSA.